The next 20 T cell receptor beta chains were all read from a single sample in a study of T cell repertoires in cytomegalovirus infection. TCRdb recomputed calls from the reads with MiXCR, one row per CDR3 protein. Of under 600,000 distinct CDR3 sequences in the sample, about 17% are singletons; the top ten hold more than 20%. The sample comprised CD8+ T cells from PBMCs. Every receptor here comes from a human donor in good health (CMV status not recorded). Some clones in this sample may be carry-over from other donors' samples.

In its sample, this clonotype was seen a few times. The genes are TRBV28 and TRBJ1-1; D ambiguous. Between the trimmed V and J ends, which lost 6 bases and 4 bases, there was a span of 12 bases. The CDR3 totals 13 residues. Per germline, CDR1 MDHEN and CDR2 SYDVKM. CDR3 sequence: CASRPSTSTEAFF. CDR3 nucleotide sequence: TGTGCCAGCAGACCAAGTACAAGCACTGAAGCTTTCTTT.

In its sample, this clonotype was seen a few times. The chain recombines TRBV5-5 with TRBJ2-2, with TRBD2 matching 10 bases. V was clipped by 3 bases and J by 6 bases; unmatched bases: 14. This CDR3 has 18 amino acids. Per the germline V gene, CDR1 is SGHKS and CDR2 is YYEKEE (reference sequence). CDR3 region: CASSSPVSGGASAGELFF. CDR3 nucleotides: TGTGCCAGCAGCTCGCCCGTAAGCGGGGGGGCGAGTGCCGGGGAGCTGTTTTTT. The full variable domain, rest sourced from reference TRBV5-5 and TRBJ2-2, is DAGVTQSPTHLIKTRGQQVTLRCSPISGHKSVSWYQQVLGQGPQFIFQYYEKEERGRGNFPDRFSARQFPNYSSELNVNALLLGDSALYLCASSSPVSGGASAGELFFGEGSRLTVL.

This clonotype came up a few times. This chain connects TRBV6-5 to TRBJ2-4, with D possibly TRBD2 on 5 matching bases. Germline-derived CDR1 and CDR2 are MNHEY and SVGAGI. CDR3 length: 15 amino acids. Trimming stripped 4 bases from V and 0 bases from J, with 10 bases between. CDR3 DNA: TGTGCCAGCAGTTGGCGGGCCATAGCCAAAAACATTCAGTACTTC. Translation gives CASSWRAIAKNIQYF.

The CDR3 sequence is CASSQAVGTGSGEQYF. CDR3 bases: TGCGCCAGCAGCCAAGCGGTGGGGACAGGGAGTGGCGAGCAGTACTTC. The chain uses TRBV4-1 and TRBJ2-7, with 9 bases identical to TRBD1. CDR1 is MGHRA, CDR2 YSYEKL, per germline. The trim removed 1 base at V and 6 bases at J, leaving 10 bases unmatched. The CDR3 has 16 residues.

This clonotype was found a few times. This sequence joins TRBV6-1 and TRBJ2-7; D is perhaps TRBD2 (5 bases). V was shortened by 2 bases and J by 2 bases, with 13 bases between the two germline ends. The CDR3 sequence is 15 residues long. Per the germline V gene, CDR1 is MNHNS and CDR2 is SASEGT. CDR3 loop: CASSESRRNPYEQYF. Written as DNA, the CDR3 is TGTGCCAGCAGTGAATCGCGGAGGAACCCCTACGAGCAGTACTTC.

This clonotype was picked up a small number of times. The rearrangement joins TRBV11-2 to TRBJ2-2; D may correspond to TRBD1 or TRBD2 (5 bases each). The CDR3 has 16 residues. Trimming shortened V by 2 bases and J by 3 bases, and 13 bases separated the two germline ends. Germline V lookup: CDR1 SGHAT, CDR2 FQNNGV. The CDR3 protein is CASSLSTADYTGELFF. CDR3 coding DNA: TGTGCCAGCAGCTTATCGACAGCGGATTACACCGGGGAGCTGTTTTTT.

This clonotype has just a few counts. The CDR3 spells CASSAPGQGAGGPYGYTF. The CDR3 DNA sequence: TGTGCCAGCAGTGCCCCGGGACAGGGGGCGGGGGGCCCCTATGGCTACACCTTC. V usage is TRBV2 and J usage is TRBJ1-2; 12 nucleotides line up with TRBD1. The trim removed 4 bases at V and 4 bases at J, leaving 13 bases unmatched. The germline gives CDR1 SNHLY, CDR2 FYNNEI. The CDR3 extends over 18 amino acids.

About this clonotype: This may be a read error: a much more frequent sequence differs by one nucleotide. The rearrangement joins TRBV5-4 to TRBJ2-3; D perhaps matches TRBD2 (6 bases). Deletions cut 4 bases from V and 0 bases from J, with 18 bases between. The CDR3 has 17 residues. Germline CDR1 and CDR2: SGHNT and YYREEE (reference sequence). The CDR3 reads CASSAQDWDSSTDTQYF. CDR3 bases: TGTGCCAGCAGCGCTCAGGATTGGGACTCTAGCACAGATACGCAGTATTTT.

There are many counts of this clonotype. V is TRBV7-9 and J is TRBJ2-6, with D possibly being TRBD1 (6 bases). V was shortened by 8 bases and J by 2 bases, with 7 bases between the two germline ends. The CDR3 runs 13 residues. Germline V gene sequence: CDR1 SEHNR, CDR2 FQNEAQ (reference sequence). Here the CDR3 DNA reads TGTGCCAGCTGGGGGCCTGGGGCCAACGTCCTGACTTTC. This encodes CASWGPGANVLTF.

This clonotype was recorded a few times. The chain recombines TRBV19 with TRBJ1-1; D not resolved. CDR1 LNHDA and CDR2 SQIVND come from the germline V gene (reference sequence). The CDR3 sequence is 14 residues long. Trimming removed 3 bases at V and 1 base at J, with 9 bases between. Here the CDR3 reads CASSITLGNTEAFF. The CDR3 DNA reads TGTGCCAGTAGTATTACGTTGGGGAACACTGAAGCTTTCTTT.

This clonotype was seen many times. This rearrangement joins TRBV12-3 or TRBV12-4 to TRBJ1-1; D unresolved. The CDR3 contains 14 residues. The germline V and J ends were trimmed by 8 bases and 3 bases, with 16 bases remaining between them. The CDR3 reads CASSWTKRDTEAFF. The CDR3 DNA reads as TGTGCCAGCTCCTGGACCAAACGGGACACTGAAGCTTTCTTT.

The chain recombines TRBV15 with TRBJ1-2; D may be TRBD1 (6 bases). Trimming left V 0 bases short and J 5 bases short, with 16 bases between. The CDR3 is made up of 16 amino acids. Germline CDR1 is LNHNV and CDR2 is YYDKDF (reference sequence). The CDR3 DNA reads TGTGCCACCAGCAGAGATTGGGTAGAGGGGGGGTATGGCTACACCTTC. Translating gives CATSRDWVEGGYGYTF.

This clonotype was seen a handful of times. The V gene is TRBV20-1, the J gene TRBJ2-3; no clear D gene. Per germline, CDR1 DFQATT and CDR2 SNEGSKA (reference sequence). Trimming cost V 0 bases and J 0 bases, with 10 bases left between them. The CDR3 loop spans 15 amino acids. CDR3 bases: TGCAGTGCTAGAGAAACCCCCAGGAGCACAGATACGCAGTATTTT. Translated, it gives CSARETPRSTDTQYF.

The chain uses TRBV5-6 and TRBJ2-7; D might be TRBD1 (5 bases). CDR1 is SGHDT, CDR2 YYEEEE, per germline. V lost 4 bases and J 0 bases, leaving 20 bases between the germline ends. The CDR3 length is 17 residues. The CDR3 loop reads CASSPGASGFSSYEQYF. CDR3 sequence (DNA): TGTGCCAGCAGCCCTGGGGCCTCAGGGTTCAGCTCCTACGAGCAGTACTTC.

This clonotype has more than one count but fewer than ten. The rearrangement links TRBV29-1 to TRBJ1-1; weak D call: TRBD1 (5 bases). Trimming cost V 7 bases and J 0 bases, with 18 bases left between them. The germline CDR1 and CDR2 sequences are SQVTM and ANQGSEA. The CDR3 is 15 amino acids. The CDR3 sequence: CSGQWGGGLNTEAFF. CDR3 sequence (DNA): TGCAGCGGTCAGTGGGGCGGAGGCTTGAACACTGAAGCTTTCTTT. Drawing the rest from reference TRBV29-1 and TRBJ1-1, the complete variable domain is SAVISQKPSRDICQRGTSLTIQCQVDSQVTMMFWYRQQPGQSLTLIATANQGSEATYESGFVIDKFPISRPNLTFSTLTVSNMSPEDSSIYLCSGQWGGGLNTEAFFGQGTRLTVV.

The rearrangement links TRBV4-2 to TRBJ1-2, with 10 bases aligning to TRBD1. Germline V gene lookup returns CDR1 LGHNA and CDR2 YNFKEQ. The CDR3 loop spans 18 amino acids. V trimming: 1 base; J trimming: 6 bases; junction bases outside the gene matches: 14. CDR3 residues: CASSQASEATGGVDGYTF. The CDR3 DNA reads TGTGCCAGCAGCCAAGCCTCCGAGGCGACAGGGGGCGTAGATGGCTACACCTTC.

This chain uses TRBV27 with TRBJ2-7; 8 bases align to TRBD1. CDR3 size: 14 residues. Losses at the gene ends were 6 bases for V and 3 bases for J; bases not matched to a gene: 7. The germline V gene encodes CDR1 MNHEY and CDR2 SMNVEV (reference sequence). In DNA form, the CDR3 reads TGTGCCAGCAGGGCCAGGGGGCATATCTACGAGCAGTACTTC. It is translated as CASRARGHIYEQYF.

This clonotype was seen ten or more times. J is TRBJ2-7 and V is TRBV12-5; D gene uncertain. Germline assignment: CDR1 LGHNT and CDR2 FRNRAP. The V end was cut by 3 bases, the J end by 1 base, with 7 bases between. The CDR3 spans 13 residues. The DNA of the CDR3 is TGTGCTAGTGGTTTCGCCTGGTCCTACGAGCAGTACTTC. Translating it yields CASGFAWSYEQYF.

V gene TRBV9 combines with J gene TRBJ1-1; perhaps TRBD1 as D (5 bases). Germline loops: CDR1 SGDLS, CDR2 YYNGEE. The V gene lost 3 bases and the J gene lost 1 base, with 13 bases spanning the gap. The length of the CDR3 is 15 residues. The CDR3 here is CASSGKAGTNTEAFF. DNA of the CDR3: TGTGCCAGCAGCGGAAAGGCAGGGACGAACACTGAAGCTTTCTTT. The full variable domain, its missing parts supplied by reference TRBV9 and TRBJ1-1, is DSGVTQTPKHLITATGQRVTLRCSPRSGDLSVYWYQQSLDQGLQFLIQYYNGEERAKGNILERFSAQQFPDLHSELNLSSLELGDSALYFCASSGKAGTNTEAFFGQGTRLTVV.

This clonotype turned up a few times. V usage is TRBV7-6 and J usage is TRBJ1-5, with a tentative D call TRBD1 (5 bases). This CDR3 region has 16 residues. The germline gives CDR1 SGHVS, CDR2 FNYEAQ. V was pared by 0 bases and J by 1 base, with 10 bases between. The CDR3 spells CASSLAPTGSNQPQHF. Here the CDR3 DNA reads TGTGCCAGCAGCTTAGCTCCTACAGGAAGCAATCAGCCCCAGCATTTT.